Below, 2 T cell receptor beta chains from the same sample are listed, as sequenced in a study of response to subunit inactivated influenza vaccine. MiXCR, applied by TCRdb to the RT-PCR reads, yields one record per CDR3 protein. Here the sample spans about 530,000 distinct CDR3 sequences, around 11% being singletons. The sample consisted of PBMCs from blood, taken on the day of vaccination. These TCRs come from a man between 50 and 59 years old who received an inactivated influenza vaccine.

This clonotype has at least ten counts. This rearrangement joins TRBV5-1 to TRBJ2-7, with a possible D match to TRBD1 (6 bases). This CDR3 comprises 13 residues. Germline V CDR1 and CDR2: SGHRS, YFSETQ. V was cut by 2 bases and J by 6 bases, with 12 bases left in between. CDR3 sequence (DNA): TGCGCCAGCAGCTTCCAGGGGTCGGGCGAGCAGTACTTC. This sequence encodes CASSFQGSGEQYF.

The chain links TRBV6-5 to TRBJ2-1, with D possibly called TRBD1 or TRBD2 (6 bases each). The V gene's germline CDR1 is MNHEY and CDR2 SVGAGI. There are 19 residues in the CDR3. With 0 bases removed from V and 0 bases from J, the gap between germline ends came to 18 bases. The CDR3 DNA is TGTGCCAGCAGTTACTCGAGATCACCTAGGGGGGTCTCCTACAATGAGCAGTTCTTC. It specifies CASSYSRSPRGVSYNEQFF.